This TCR beta chain came from a study of blood T cell repertoires in COVID-19. In the study overall: COVID-19 samples, acute and convalescent, were from the United States, Italy and Spain. T cells, B-cell-depleted T cells, or PBMCs supplied cDNA or gDNA.

V shed 1 base, J shed 8 bases, and the junction held 11 bases outside the gene matches. Germline loops: CDR1 SGHAT, CDR2 FQNNGV. CDR3 length: 16 residues. Authors' processing steps: The assay estimated nucleated cells by amplifying reference gene primers. Clones were sequenced by immunoSEQ multiplex PCR, and TCRdb holds only the in-frame ones, with some missing. V, J and clone size reflect that table, while D and trimming were determined from the DNA. The sample lists 250,000 to 350,000 clones; about nine tenths were seen once. The chain couples TRBV11-2 to TRBJ2-1; 7 nucleotides align to TRBD2. This receptor was obtained from a woman aged 45 to 65 who had recovered from COVID-19. The sample was peripheral blood. The CDR3 DNA follows: TGTGCCAGCAGCTTAGGATTGGCGGGAGTGGGCTATGAGCAGTTCTTC. Translating gives CASSLGLAGVGYEQFF.